This is a list of T cell receptor beta chains from one sample in a study of identifying expanded T cells in peripheral blood. Only in-frame clones appear in the TCRdb table, and some are missing; sequencing was by immunoSEQ multiplex PCR. The sample holds 90,000 or so clones, about 86% seen once. Sequencing was performed on blood. The receptor set was obtained from a person aged 18 to 75 in good health. Each CDR3 is given with its conserved first and last residue. A D gene is named only where the DNA matches it firmly. Clone size is not always given. Where it is, it says once, few, many or a class for expanded clones.

CDR3nt: TGTGCCAGCAGCGATTTTACAGGGAGGAACACTGAAGCTTTCTTT
CDR3aa: CASSDFTGRNTEAFF
d_gene: NA
j_gene: TRBJ1-1
v_gene: TRBV14
abundance: NA

CDR3nt: TGTGCCACCTCTTGGGACAGGGGCACAGATACGCAGTATTTT
CDR3aa: CATSWDRGTDTQYF
d_gene: TRBD1
j_gene: TRBJ2-3
v_gene: TRBV27
abundance: NA

CDR3nt: TGTGCCAGCAGCCCCCGACAGGGTGGGACAGATACGCAGTATTTT
CDR3aa: CASSPRQGGTDTQYF
d_gene: TRBD1
j_gene: TRBJ2-3
v_gene: TRBV6-5
abundance: NA

CDR3nt: TGTGCCAGCAGCCCTCCGGCCGGGTATGGCTACACCTTC
CDR3aa: CASSPPAGYGYTF
d_gene: NA
j_gene: TRBJ1-2
v_gene: TRBV7-3
abundance: few

CDR3nt: TGTGCCAGCAGCTTCCTGGGGGGCTGGGAGACCCAGTACTTC
CDR3aa: CASSFLGGWETQYF
d_gene: NA
j_gene: TRBJ2-5
v_gene: TRBV7-8
abundance: once

CDR3nt: TGTGCCAGCAGTTTTGGTGGGGGAATGGCTGGGTATGGCTACACCTTC
CDR3aa: CASSFGGGMAGYGYTF
d_gene: NA
j_gene: TRBJ1-2
v_gene: TRBV7-8
abundance: NA

CDR3nt: TGTGCCAGCAGTTTTGGGATTGGGCCCTCTGGAAACACCATATATTTT
CDR3aa: CASSFGIGPSGNTIYF
d_gene: NA
j_gene: TRBJ1-3
v_gene: TRBV28
abundance: NA

CDR3nt: TGTGCCAGCTCACCACCGGTTGGAAGTATACTAACAGATACGCAGTATTTT
CDR3aa: CASSPPVGSILTDTQYF
d_gene: NA
j_gene: TRBJ2-3
v_gene: TRBV18
abundance: NA

CDR3nt: TGCGCCAGCAGCCCCCTTTGGGTGAACACTGAAGCTTTCTTT
CDR3aa: CASSPLWVNTEAFF
d_gene: NA
j_gene: TRBJ1-1
v_gene: TRBV5-1
abundance: NA

CDR3nt: TGTGCCAGCAGCTTAGGGGAGGGTTTAGAAGCTTTCTTT
CDR3aa: CASSLGEGLEAFF
d_gene: NA
j_gene: TRBJ1-1
v_gene: TRBV7-2
abundance: NA

CDR3nt: TGCGCCAGCCGCCTTGCGACAGGTGAAAACATTCAGTACTTC
CDR3aa: CASRLATGENIQYF
d_gene: NA
j_gene: TRBJ2-4
v_gene: TRBV5-1
abundance: NA

CDR3nt: TGTGCCAGCAGCTTACTAACTAGTTCCTACAATGAGCAGTTCTTC
CDR3aa: CASSLLTSSYNEQFF
d_gene: NA
j_gene: TRBJ2-1
v_gene: TRBV11-2
abundance: NA

CDR3nt: TGTGCCTGGAGCGCACTGACCGCGCTGGCGGGCTACACCTTC
CDR3aa: CAWSALTALAGYTF
d_gene: NA
j_gene: TRBJ1-2
v_gene: TRBV30
abundance: NA

CDR3nt: TGTGCCAGCAGCTTTTCTGGAAACACCATATATTTT
CDR3aa: CASSFSGNTIYF
d_gene: NA
j_gene: TRBJ1-3
v_gene: TRBV7-8
abundance: NA

CDR3nt: TGTGCCAGCTCACCTACGGGACAGGGGCGGGCTTTCTTT
CDR3aa: CASSPTGQGRAFF
d_gene: TRBD1
j_gene: TRBJ1-1
v_gene: TRBV18
abundance: NA

CDR3nt: TGTGCCAGCAGCCAAGAAAGTAGAGACGAGCAGTACTTC
CDR3aa: CASSQESRDEQYF
d_gene: NA
j_gene: TRBJ2-7
v_gene: TRBV4-2
abundance: few

CDR3nt: TGTGCCAGCACCGTTGTAGCGGGGACGGGAAATGAGCAGTTCTTC
CDR3aa: CASTVVAGTGNEQFF
d_gene: TRBD2
j_gene: TRBJ2-1
v_gene: TRBV7-2
abundance: NA

CDR3nt: TGTGCCAGCAGTGAGCAGGGTCGTAACTATGGCTACACCTTC
CDR3aa: CASSEQGRNYGYTF
d_gene: NA
j_gene: TRBJ1-2
v_gene: TRBV6-1
abundance: once

CDR3nt: TGTGCCAGCAACCTGCGCGAGGGCACTGAAGCTTTCTTT
CDR3aa: CASNLREGTEAFF
d_gene: NA
j_gene: TRBJ1-1
v_gene: TRBV7-9
abundance: NA

CDR3nt: TGTGCCAGTAGTATGAGACAGGGGAATCAGCCCCAGCATTTT
CDR3aa: CASSMRQGNQPQHF
d_gene: TRBD1
j_gene: TRBJ1-5
v_gene: TRBV19
abundance: few

CDR3nt: TGTGCCAGCAGTTTAAACCGACCTAGCACAGATACGCAGTATTTT
CDR3aa: CASSLNRPSTDTQYF
d_gene: NA
j_gene: TRBJ2-3
v_gene: TRBV27
abundance: NA

CDR3nt: TGCGCCAGCAGCCAAGCTGGGCGGTCCTACAATGAGCAGTTCTTC
CDR3aa: CASSQAGRSYNEQFF
d_gene: NA
j_gene: TRBJ2-1
v_gene: TRBV4-3
abundance: once

CDR3nt: TGCGCCAGCCGCCGACAGGGGATCGACGAGACCCAGTACTTC
CDR3aa: CASRRQGIDETQYF
d_gene: TRBD1
j_gene: TRBJ2-5
v_gene: TRBV5-1
abundance: NA

CDR3nt: TGCGCCAGCAGCTTGTGGCAGGCCTCGAGAGGATATGGCTACACCTTC
CDR3aa: CASSLWQASRGYGYTF
d_gene: NA
j_gene: TRBJ1-2
v_gene: TRBV5-1
abundance: NA

CDR3nt: TGTGCCAGCAGCTTGGGTTATATGGACACTGAAGCTTTCTTT
CDR3aa: CASSLGYMDTEAFF
d_gene: NA
j_gene: TRBJ1-1
v_gene: TRBV7-9
abundance: few

CDR3nt: TGTGCCAGCAGCCAAGGACAGGGATATAATTCACCCCTCCACTTT
CDR3aa: CASSQGQGYNSPLHF
d_gene: TRBD1
j_gene: TRBJ1-6
v_gene: TRBV4-2
abundance: NA